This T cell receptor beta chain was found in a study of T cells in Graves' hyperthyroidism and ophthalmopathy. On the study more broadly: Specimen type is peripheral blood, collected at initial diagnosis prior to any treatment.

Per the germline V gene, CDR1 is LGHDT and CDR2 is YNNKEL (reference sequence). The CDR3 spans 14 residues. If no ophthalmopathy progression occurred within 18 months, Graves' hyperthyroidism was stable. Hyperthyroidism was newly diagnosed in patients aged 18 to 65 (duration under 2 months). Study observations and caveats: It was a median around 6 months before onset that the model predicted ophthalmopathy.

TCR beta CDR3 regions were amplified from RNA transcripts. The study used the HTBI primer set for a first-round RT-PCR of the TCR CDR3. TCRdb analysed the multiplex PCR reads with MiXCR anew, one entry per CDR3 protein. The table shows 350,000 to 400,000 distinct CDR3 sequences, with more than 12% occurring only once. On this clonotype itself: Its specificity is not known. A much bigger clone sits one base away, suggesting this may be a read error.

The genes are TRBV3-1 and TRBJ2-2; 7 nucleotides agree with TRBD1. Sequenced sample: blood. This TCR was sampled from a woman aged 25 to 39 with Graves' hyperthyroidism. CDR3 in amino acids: CAGSSYRGTGELFF. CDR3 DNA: TGTGCCGGCAGCAGTTACAGGGGAACCGGGGAGCTGTTTTTT.